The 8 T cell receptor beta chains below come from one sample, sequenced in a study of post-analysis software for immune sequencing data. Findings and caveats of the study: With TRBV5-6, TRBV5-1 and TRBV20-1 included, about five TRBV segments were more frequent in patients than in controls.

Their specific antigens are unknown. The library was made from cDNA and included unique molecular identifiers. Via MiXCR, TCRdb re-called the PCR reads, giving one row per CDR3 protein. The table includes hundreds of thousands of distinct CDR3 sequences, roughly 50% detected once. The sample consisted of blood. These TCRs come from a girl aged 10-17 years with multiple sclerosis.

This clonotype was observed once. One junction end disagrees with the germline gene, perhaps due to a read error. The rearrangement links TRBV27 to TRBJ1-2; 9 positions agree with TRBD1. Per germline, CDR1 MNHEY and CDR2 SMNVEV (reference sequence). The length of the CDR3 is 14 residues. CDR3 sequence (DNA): TGTGCCGGCAGTTTATCGGGACAGGGCTATGGCTACACCTTC. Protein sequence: CAGSLSGQGYGYTF.

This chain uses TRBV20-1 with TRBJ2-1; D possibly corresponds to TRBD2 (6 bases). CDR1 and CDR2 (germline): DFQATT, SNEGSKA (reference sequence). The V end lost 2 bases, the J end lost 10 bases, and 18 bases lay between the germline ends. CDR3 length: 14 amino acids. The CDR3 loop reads CSARLGTSLGEQFF. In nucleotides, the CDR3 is TGCAGTGCTAGACTTGGGACTTCCCTTGGGGAGCAGTTCTTC.

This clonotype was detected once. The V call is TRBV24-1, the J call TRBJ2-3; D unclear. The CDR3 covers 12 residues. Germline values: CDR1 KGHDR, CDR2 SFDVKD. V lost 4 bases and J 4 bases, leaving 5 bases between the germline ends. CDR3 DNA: TGTGCCACCAGTGACCCCCCAGATACGCAGTATTTT. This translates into CATSDPPDTQYF.

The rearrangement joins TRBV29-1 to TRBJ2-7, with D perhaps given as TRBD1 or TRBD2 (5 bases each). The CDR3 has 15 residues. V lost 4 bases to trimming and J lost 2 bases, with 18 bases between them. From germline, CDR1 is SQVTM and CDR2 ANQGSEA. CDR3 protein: CSVVPSWDPAYEQYF. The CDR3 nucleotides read TGCAGCGTTGTTCCCTCTTGGGACCCCGCCTACGAGCAGTACTTC.

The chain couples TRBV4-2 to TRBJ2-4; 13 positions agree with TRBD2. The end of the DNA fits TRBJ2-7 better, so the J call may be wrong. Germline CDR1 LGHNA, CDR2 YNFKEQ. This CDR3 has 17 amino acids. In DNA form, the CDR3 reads TGTGCCAGCAGCCAACCTGGACTAGCGGGAGACTCCTACGAGCAGTACTTC. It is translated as CASSQPGLAGDSYEQYF.

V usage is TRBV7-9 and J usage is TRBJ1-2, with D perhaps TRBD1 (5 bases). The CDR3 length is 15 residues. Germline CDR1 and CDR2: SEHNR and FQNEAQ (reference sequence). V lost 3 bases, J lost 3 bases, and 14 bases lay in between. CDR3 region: CASSFTRRGDYGYTF. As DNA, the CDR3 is TGTGCCAGCAGCTTTACCAGAAGGGGTGACTATGGCTACACCTTC.

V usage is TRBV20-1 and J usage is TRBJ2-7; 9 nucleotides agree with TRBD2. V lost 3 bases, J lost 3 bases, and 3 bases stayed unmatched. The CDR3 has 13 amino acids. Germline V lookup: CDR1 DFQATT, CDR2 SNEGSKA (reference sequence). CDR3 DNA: TGCAGTGCTAGTTTTAGCGGGAGCTACGAGCAGTACTTC. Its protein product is CSASFSGSYEQYF.

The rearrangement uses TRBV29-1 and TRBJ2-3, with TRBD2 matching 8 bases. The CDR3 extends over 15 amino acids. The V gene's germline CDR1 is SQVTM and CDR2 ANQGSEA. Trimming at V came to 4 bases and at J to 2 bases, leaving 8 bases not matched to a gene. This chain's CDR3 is CSVVRRGGTTDTQYF. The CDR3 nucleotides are TGCAGCGTTGTCCGGCGCGGGGGGACCACAGATACGCAGTATTTT.